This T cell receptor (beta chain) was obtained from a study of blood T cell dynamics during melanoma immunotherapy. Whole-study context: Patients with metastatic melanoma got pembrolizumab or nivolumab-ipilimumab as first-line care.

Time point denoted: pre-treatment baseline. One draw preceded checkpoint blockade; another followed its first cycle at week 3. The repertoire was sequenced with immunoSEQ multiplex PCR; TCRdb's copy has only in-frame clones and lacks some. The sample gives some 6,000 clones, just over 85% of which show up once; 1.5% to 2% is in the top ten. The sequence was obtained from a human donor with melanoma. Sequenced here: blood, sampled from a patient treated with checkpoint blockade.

CDR3 sequence: CASSPLAGPRNEQFF. The CDR3 bases are TGTGCCAGCTCACCGCTTGCTGGTCCTCGGAATGAGCAGTTCTTC. This chain uses TRBV18 with TRBJ2-1; D not resolved. The V end lost 3 bases, the J end lost 7 bases, and 16 bases lay between the germline ends. The CDR3 totals 15 residues. Germline V CDR1 and CDR2: KGHSH, LQKENI.